This T cell receptor (beta chain) was captured in a study of T cell responses to AZD1222 COVID-19 vaccine. Notes on the study in general: Spike-specific TCR breadth and depth rose after two AZD1222 doses.

On this clone: Its antigen remains unknown. The junction shows a germline mismatch at one end, possibly a read error.

Sequencing was performed with immunoSEQ multiplex PCR; in TCRdb, only in-frame clones are kept and a portion is missing. The table shows 40,000 or so clones, with 65% to 85% occurring only once. The length of the CDR3 is 15 residues. CDR1 is SSHAT, CDR2 FNYEAQ, per germline (reference sequence). The receptor was isolated from an adult who received the AZD1222 COVID-19 vaccine. The starting material was peripheral blood, obtained 28 days after the second AZD1222 dose. The J gene is TRBJ2-3, the V gene TRBV7-7; D may be TRBD2 (5 bases). CDR3 DNA sequence: TGTGCTAGCAGCCCCCGGCCCGGGGGCACAGATACGCAGTATTTT. Residues: CASSPRPGGTDTQYF.